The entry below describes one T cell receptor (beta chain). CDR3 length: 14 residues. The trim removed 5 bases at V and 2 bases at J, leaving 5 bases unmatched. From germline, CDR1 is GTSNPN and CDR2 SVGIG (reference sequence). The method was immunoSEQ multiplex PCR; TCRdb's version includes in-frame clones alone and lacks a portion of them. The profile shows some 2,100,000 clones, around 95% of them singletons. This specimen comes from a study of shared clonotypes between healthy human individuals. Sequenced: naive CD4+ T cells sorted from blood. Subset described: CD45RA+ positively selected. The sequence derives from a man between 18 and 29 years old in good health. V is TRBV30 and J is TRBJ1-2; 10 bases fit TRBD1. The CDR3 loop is CAWAPDRGNYGYTF. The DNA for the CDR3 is TGTGCCTGGGCCCCGGACAGGGGGAACTATGGCTACACCTTC. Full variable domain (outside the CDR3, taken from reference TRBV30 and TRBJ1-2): SQTIHQWPATLVQPVGSPLSLECTVEGTSNPNLYWYRQAAGRGLQLLFYSVGIGQISSEVPQNLSASRPQDRQFILSSKKLLLSDSGFYLCAWAPDRGNYGYTFGSGTRLTVV.